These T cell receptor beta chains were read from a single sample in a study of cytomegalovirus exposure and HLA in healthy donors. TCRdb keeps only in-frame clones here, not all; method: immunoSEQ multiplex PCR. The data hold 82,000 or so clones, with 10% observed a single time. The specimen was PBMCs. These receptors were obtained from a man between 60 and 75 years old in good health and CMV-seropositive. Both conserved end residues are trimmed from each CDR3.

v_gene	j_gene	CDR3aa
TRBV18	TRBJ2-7	ASSPRRGGAYEQY
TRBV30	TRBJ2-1	AWSPTANEQF
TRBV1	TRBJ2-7	TSSQDAGVRRDDYEQY
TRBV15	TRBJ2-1	ATSLTTGVTVHEQF
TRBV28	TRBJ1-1	ASSLIAVGAAF
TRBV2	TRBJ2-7	ASRGDRVPEQY
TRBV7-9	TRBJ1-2	ASSPGRGIGYT
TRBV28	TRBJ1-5	ASTTGDSKPQH
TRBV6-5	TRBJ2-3	ASSYASREPGDTQY
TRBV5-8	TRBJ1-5	ASSLEHSPLSPQH
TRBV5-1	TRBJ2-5	ASSLGTSQETQY
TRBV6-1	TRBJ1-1	ASTILDRGTEAF
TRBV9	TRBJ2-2	ASSVDSVTGELF
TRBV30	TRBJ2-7	AWSPDRGLYEQY
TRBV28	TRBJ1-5	ASSLPTGQGGQPQH
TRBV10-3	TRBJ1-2	AINPDQANYGYT
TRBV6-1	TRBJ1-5	ASSGGPFNQPQH
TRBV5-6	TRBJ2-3	ASSGGLPGEDTQY
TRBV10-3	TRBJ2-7	AIRETRATSEQY
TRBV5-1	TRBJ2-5	ASSLDRVAETQY
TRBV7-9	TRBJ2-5	ASRGTAETQY
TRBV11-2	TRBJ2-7	ASSPGTSSSYEQY
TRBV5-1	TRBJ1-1	ASSLGAAIENTEAF
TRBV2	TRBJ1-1	ASSELVSNTEAF
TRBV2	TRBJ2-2	ASARGGPNTGELF
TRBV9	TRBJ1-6	ASSVTENSPLH
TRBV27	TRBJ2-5	ASSFYGGGETQY